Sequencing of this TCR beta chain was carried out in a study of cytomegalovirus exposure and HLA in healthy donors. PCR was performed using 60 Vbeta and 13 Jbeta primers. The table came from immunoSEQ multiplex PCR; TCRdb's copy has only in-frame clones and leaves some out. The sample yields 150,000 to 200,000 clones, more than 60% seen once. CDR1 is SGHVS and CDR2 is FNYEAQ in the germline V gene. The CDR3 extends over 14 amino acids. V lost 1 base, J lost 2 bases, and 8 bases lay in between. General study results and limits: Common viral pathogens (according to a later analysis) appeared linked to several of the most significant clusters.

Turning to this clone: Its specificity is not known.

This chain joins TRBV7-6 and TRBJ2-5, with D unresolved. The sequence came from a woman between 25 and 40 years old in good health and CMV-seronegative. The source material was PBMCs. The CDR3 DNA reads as TGTGCCAGCAGCTTAGTTACAGTGCAAGAGACCCAGTACTTC. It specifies CASSLVTVQETQYF. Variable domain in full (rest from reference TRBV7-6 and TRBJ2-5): GAGVSQSPRYKVTKRGQDVALRCDPISGHVSLYWYRQALGQGPEFLTYFNYEAQQDKSGLPNDRFSAERPEGSISTLTIQRTEQRDSAMYRCASSLVTVQETQYFGPGTRLLVL.